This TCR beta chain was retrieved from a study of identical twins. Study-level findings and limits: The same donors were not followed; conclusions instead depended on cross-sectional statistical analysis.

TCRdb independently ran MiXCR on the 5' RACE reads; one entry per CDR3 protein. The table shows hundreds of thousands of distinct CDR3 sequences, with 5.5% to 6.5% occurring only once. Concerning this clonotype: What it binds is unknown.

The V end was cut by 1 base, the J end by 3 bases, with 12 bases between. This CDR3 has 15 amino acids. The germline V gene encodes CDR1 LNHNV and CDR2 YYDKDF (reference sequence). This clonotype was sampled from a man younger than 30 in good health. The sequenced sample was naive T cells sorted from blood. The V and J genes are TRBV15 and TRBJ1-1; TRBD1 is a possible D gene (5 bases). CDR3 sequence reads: CATSRGDGADTEAFF. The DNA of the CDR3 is TGTGCCACCAGCAGAGGGGATGGGGCCGACACTGAAGCTTTCTTT.